The source of this T cell receptor (beta chain) is a study of cytomegalovirus exposure and HLA in healthy donors. The PCR had 60 Vbeta and 13 Jbeta primers. The assay was immunoSEQ multiplex PCR, and TCRdb's table has in-frame clones only and misses some. This table has approximately 90,000 clones, 77% appearing once. The CDR3 consists of 15 residues. Germline loops: CDR1 KGHSH, CDR2 LQKENI. V was pared by 3 bases and J by 2 bases, with 2 bases of the junction left unmatched. The sequence derives from a man aged 25-45 years in good health and CMV-seronegative. The sample comprised PBMCs. V gene TRBV18 combines with J gene TRBJ1-5; 9 bases are shared with TRBD1. The DNA of the CDR3 is TGTGCCAGCTCACCGGGACAGGGAGGCAATCAGCCCCAGCATTTT. Protein product: CASSPGQGGNQPQHF.